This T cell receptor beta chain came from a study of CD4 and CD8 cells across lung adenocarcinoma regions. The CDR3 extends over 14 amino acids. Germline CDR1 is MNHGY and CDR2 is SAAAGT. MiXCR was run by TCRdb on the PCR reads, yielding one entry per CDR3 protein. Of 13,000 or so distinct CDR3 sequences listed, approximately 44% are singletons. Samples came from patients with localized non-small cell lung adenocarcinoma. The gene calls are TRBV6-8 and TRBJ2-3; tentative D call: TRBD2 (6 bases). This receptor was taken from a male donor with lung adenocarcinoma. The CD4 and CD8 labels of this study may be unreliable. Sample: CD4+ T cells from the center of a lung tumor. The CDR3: CGGCGVRAKDTQYF. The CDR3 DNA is TGTGGCGGCTGCGGGGTGCGGGCCAAAGACACGCAGTATTTT.